This TCR beta chain was recorded in a study of T cell responses to AZD1222 COVID-19 vaccine. Assay used: immunoSEQ multiplex PCR; TCRdb lists only in-frame clones, some missing. Of about 130,000 clones in the sample, over 85% were seen once. V lost 0 bases, J lost 7 bases, and 11 bases stayed unmatched. The CDR3 spans 18 residues. CDR1 and CDR2 (germline): SGDLS, YYNGEE. This sequence originates from an adult who received the AZD1222 COVID-19 vaccine. This material consisted of peripheral blood, taken 28 days after the second AZD1222 dose. The rearrangement links TRBV9 to TRBJ2-1; 12 bases line up with TRBD2. This CDR3 reads CASSVEPLAGGPGNEQFF. The DNA of the CDR3 is TGTGCCAGCAGCGTAGAACCCCTAGCGGGAGGGCCAGGGAATGAGCAGTTCTTC. The whole variable domain, remainder taken from reference TRBV9 and TRBJ2-1, is DSGVTQTPKHLITATGQRVTLRCSPRSGDLSVYWYQQSLDQGLQFLIQYYNGEERAKGNILERFSAQQFPDLHSELNLSSLELGDSALYFCASSVEPLAGGPGNEQFFGPGTRLTVL.